This T cell receptor (beta chain) was observed in a study of blood T cell repertoires in COVID-19. TCRdb's table, derived via immunoSEQ multiplex PCR, lists solely in-frame clones and lacks some. The profile covers about 300,000 clones, with under 90% appearing a single time and about 4% taken by the ten largest. J was trimmed by 4 bases and V by 2 bases; bases with no gene match: 13. The CDR3 loop spans 17 amino acids. CDR1 is SGHTA, CDR2 FQGNSA, per germline. The sample was PBMCs or T cells enriched from blood (not recorded which). This clonotype was obtained from a man aged 30-40 years who had recovered from COVID-19. V gene TRBV7-2 combines with J gene TRBJ1-2; 7 bases match TRBD1. CDR3: CASSLTPEGARGYGYTF. CDR3 in DNA: TGTGCCAGCAGCTTAACCCCTGAGGGGGCGCGAGGCTATGGCTACACCTTC.